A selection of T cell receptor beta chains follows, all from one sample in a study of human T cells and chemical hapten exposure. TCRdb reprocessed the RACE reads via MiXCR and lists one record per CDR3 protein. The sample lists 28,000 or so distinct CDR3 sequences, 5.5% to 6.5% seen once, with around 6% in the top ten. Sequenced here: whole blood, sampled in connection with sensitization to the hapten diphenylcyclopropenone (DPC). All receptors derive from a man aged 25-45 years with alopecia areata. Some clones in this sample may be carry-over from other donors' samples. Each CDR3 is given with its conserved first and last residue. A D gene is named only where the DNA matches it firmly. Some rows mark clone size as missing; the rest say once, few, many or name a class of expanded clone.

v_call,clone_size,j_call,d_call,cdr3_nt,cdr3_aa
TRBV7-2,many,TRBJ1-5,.,TGTGCCAGCAGCTTAGCCCCGCGGCAGGGCGGGCAGCCCCAGCATTTT,CASSLAPRQGGQPQHF
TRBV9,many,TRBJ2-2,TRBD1,TGTGCCAGCAGCTCCCGGGACAGGGCCGCCGGGGAGCTGTTTTTT,CASSSRDRAAGELFF
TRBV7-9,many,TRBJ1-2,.,TGTGCCAGCAGCTTAAGTTATCCGACCGACGGGGCCCATTCTCCGAACTATGGCTACACCTTC,CASSLSYPTDGAHSPNYGYTF
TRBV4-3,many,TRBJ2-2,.,TGCGCCAGCAGCCAACCGGCGGCGAACACCGGGGAGCTGTTTTTT,CASSQPAANTGELFF
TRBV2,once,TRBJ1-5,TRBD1,TGTGCCAGCAGGCGTGAGGACAGGAACAATCAGCCCCAGCATTTT,CASRREDRNNQPQHF
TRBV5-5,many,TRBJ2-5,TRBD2,TGTGCCAGCAGCTTCGGCGGGCTAGCGGGCAGAGGGGAGACCCAGTACTTC,CASSFGGLAGRGETQYF
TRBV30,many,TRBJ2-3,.,TGTGCCGGGTGGTGGGGCACAGATACGCAGTATTTT,CAGWWGTDTQYF
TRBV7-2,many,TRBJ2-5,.,TGTGCCAGCAGGTGGCCGCCTCAAGAGACCCAGTACTTC,CASRWPPQETQYF
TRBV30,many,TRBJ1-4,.,TGTGCCTTAGTGGCACACACAACTAATGAAAAACTGTTTTTT,CALVAHTTNEKLFF
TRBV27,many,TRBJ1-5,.,TGTGCCAGCAGTTTAGGGGAGAATCAGCCCCAGCATTTT,CASSLGENQPQHF
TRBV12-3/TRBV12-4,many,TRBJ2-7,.,TGTGCCACCACCGGGTCCTCAGGGGTCGAGCAGTACTTC,CATTGSSGVEQYF
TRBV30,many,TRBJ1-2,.,TGTGCCTGGACTGGGTCAGCCTATGGCTACACCTTC,CAWTGSAYGYTF
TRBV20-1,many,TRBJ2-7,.,TGCAGTGCTAGAGTCGGTTACGAGCAGTACTTC,CSARVGYEQYF
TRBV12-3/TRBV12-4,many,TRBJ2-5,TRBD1,TGTGCCAGCAGACCCGGGACAGCCGCTTACCAAGAGACCCAGTACTTC,CASRPGTAAYQETQYF
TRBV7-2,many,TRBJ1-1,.,TGTGCCAGCAGCCCCCGAGGTATGAACACTGAAGCTTTCTTT,CASSPRGMNTEAFF
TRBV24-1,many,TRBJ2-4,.,TGTGCCACCAGTGAGCCTCTATTACTAGCCAAAAACATTCAGTACTTC,CATSEPLLLAKNIQYF
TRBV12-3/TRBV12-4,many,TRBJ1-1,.,TGTGCCAGCAGTCCCCACACACCGAACACTGAAGCTTTCTTT,CASSPHTPNTEAFF
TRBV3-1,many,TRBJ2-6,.,TGTGCCAGCAGCCAAAATTGGGGTTCTGGGGCCAACGTCCTGACTTTC,CASSQNWGSGANVLTF
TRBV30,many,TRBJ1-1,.,TGTGCCTGGAGTGGGACCAGGGGAGTTGGCACTGAAGCTTTCTTT,CAWSGTRGVGTEAFF
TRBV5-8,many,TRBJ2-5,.,TGTGCCAGCAGCTTGGGACAGTTCCAAGAGACCCAGTACTTC,CASSLGQFQETQYF
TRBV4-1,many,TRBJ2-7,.,TGCGCCAGCAGCCCAAGAGATACCGGGGAGCAGTACTTC,CASSPRDTGEQYF
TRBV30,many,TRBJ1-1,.,TGTGCCTGGAGTCCCCCGAACACTGAAGCTTTCTTT,CAWSPPNTEAFF
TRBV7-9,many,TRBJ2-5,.,TGTGCCAGCAGTCTCCCTATAGGGAGGCCCACAGAGACCCAGTACTTC,CASSLPIGRPTETQYF
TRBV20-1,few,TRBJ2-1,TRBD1,TGCAGTGCTACAGGGGGCTCGAATGAGCAGTTCTTC,CSATGGSNEQFF
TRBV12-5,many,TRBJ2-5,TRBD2,TGTGCTAGTGGCCCCGGGACTAGCGGGGAAGAGACCCAGTACTTC,CASGPGTSGEETQYF
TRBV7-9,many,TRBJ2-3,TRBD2,TGTGCCAGCAGCTTAGTACCAGCGGGGTCGGGTTCCACAGATACGCAGTATTTT,CASSLVPAGSGSTDTQYF
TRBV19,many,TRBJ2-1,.,TGTGCCAGTACGTCTCAGTCCGTCCAGGAGCAGTTCTTC,CASTSQSVQEQFF
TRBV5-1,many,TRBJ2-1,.,TGCGCCAGCAGCGGTGGACCTGACCCTTTCTCCTACAATGAGCAGTTCTTC,CASSGGPDPFSYNEQFF
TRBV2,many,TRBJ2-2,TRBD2,TGTGCCAGCAGGGGGACTAGCCTAACCGGGGAGCTGTTTTTT,CASRGTSLTGELFF
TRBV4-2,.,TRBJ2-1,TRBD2,TGTGCCAGCAGCCAAGAGTACCCGGGACTAGCAGACAATGAGCAGTTCTTC,CASSQEYPGLADNEQFF
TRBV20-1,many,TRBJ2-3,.,TGCAGTGCTATTGGAGCCTCAGATACGCAGTATTTT,CSAIGASDTQYF
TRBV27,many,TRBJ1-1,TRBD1,TGTGCCAGCAGCCATGGACAGGGTAGACCGAACACTGAAGCTTTCTTT,CASSHGQGRPNTEAFF